Following are 15 T cell receptor beta chains from one sample sequenced in a study of glioma-infiltrating T cells after dendritic cell vaccination. Profiled with immunoSEQ multiplex PCR; TCRdb holds only in-frame clones, not every one. The table shows tens of thousands of clones, with 85% to 90% occurring only once. Sequenced material: blood, taken before dendritic cell vaccination. Receptors were obtained from a human donor with glioblastoma.

The rearrangement uses TRBV5-1 and TRBJ2-1, with 9 bases identical to TRBD2. V shed 4 bases, J shed 1 base, and the junction held 15 bases outside the gene matches. The germline CDR1 and CDR2 sequences are SGHRS and YFSETQ. This CDR3 comprises 19 residues. The CDR3 coding sequence is TGCGCCAGCAGCCGACGGGCTGCGGGAGGGCCCAGGTCCTACAATGAGCAGTTCTTC. Translating it yields CASSRRAAGGPRSYNEQFF.

The DNA for the CDR3 is TGTGCTAGTGGTTTGGTACGGTCCTACAATGAGCAGTTCTTC. Translated, it gives CASGLVRSYNEQFF. This chain joins TRBV12-5 and TRBJ2-1; no clear D. The CDR3 spans 14 residues. Trimming removed 0 bases from V and 1 base from J, with 4 bases in between. CDR1 is LGHNT, CDR2 FRNRAP, per germline.

This chain joins TRBV27 and TRBJ2-7; D may be TRBD2 (5 bases). The V end was cut by 3 bases, the J end by 5 bases, with 11 bases between. The CDR3 runs to 13 residues. The germline CDR1 and CDR2 sequences are MNHEY and SMNVEV (reference sequence). The DNA for the CDR3 is TGTGCCAGCAGTTTCGGACTGGCTAACGAGCAGTACTTC. It is translated as CASSFGLANEQYF.

This rearrangement joins TRBV18 to TRBJ2-3, with 10 bases lining up with TRBD2. After removal of 3 bases from V and 6 bases from J, the junction contained 6 bases not matched to a gene. Per the germline V gene, CDR1 is KGHSH and CDR2 is LQKENI. The length of the CDR3 is 15 residues. The CDR3 loop is CASSPQRGGLDTQYF. In nucleotides, the CDR3 is TGTGCCAGCTCACCGCAGCGGGGGGGCCTTGATACGCAGTATTTT.

This chain links TRBV5-1 with TRBJ1-2; D possibly corresponds to TRBD1 (6 bases). The V gene lost 4 bases and the J gene lost 3 bases, with 16 bases spanning the gap. The CDR3 runs to 15 residues. In germline, CDR1 is SGHRS, CDR2 YFSETQ. The CDR3 DNA reads as TGCGCCAGCAGCCACGGTTTTGGGGGCGACTATGGCTACACCTTC. This translates into CASSHGFGGDYGYTF.

In DNA form, the CDR3 reads TGTGCCAGCAGTATGACAGTGTACAATGAGCAGTTCTTC. This encodes CASSMTVYNEQFF. This chain uses TRBV6-6 with TRBJ2-1; possibly TRBD1 for D (5 bases). V was pared by 5 bases and J by 4 bases, with 9 bases between. CDR3 length: 13 residues. CDR1 is MNHNY and CDR2 is SVGAGI in the germline V gene (reference sequence).

The V gene is TRBV5-8, the J gene TRBJ1-5; D unresolved. The CDR3 runs to 15 residues. V dropped 4 bases and J dropped 0 bases, with 11 bases sitting between them. From germline, CDR1 is SGHTS and CDR2 YDEGEE. Here the CDR3 DNA reads TGTGCCAGCAGCCCTCCCCAGAATAGCAATCAGCCCCAGCATTTT. This codes for CASSPPQNSNQPQHF.

Note on this clone: The junction does not match germline at one end; this may be a read error. This chain uses TRBV7-7 with TRBJ2-2; D remains unclear. CDR1 is SSHAT, CDR2 FNYEAQ, per germline (reference sequence). The CDR3 covers 15 residues. CDR3 residues: CASSLDRVGTGELFF. Here the CDR3 DNA reads TGTGCTAGCAGCTTAGACCGGGTGGGCACCGGGGAGCTGTTTTTT.

The gene calls are TRBV9 and TRBJ2-2, with TRBD1 matching over 10 bases. The germline V gene encodes CDR1 SGDLS and CDR2 YYNGEE. V lost 5 bases, J lost 6 bases, and 13 bases stayed unmatched. The CDR3 is 17 residues long. Here the CDR3 DNA reads TGTGCCAGCAGTGGATTTGGACAGGGGGGAAGGGCCGGGGAGCTGTTTTTT. Translating gives CASSGFGQGGRAGELFF.

The rearrangement uses TRBV27 and TRBJ2-7, with TRBD2 matching 10 bases. CDR1 and CDR2 (germline): MNHEY, SMNVEV (reference sequence). The CDR3 has 16 amino acids. The trim removed 5 bases at V and 3 bases at J, leaving 10 bases unmatched. The CDR3 DNA is TGTGCCAGCAGTGCGCAACGGACTAGCGGAAACTACGAGCAGTACTTC. Translation: CASSAQRTSGNYEQYF.

The CDR3 protein is CGSGNHNEQFF. CDR3 DNA sequence: TGTGGCAGCGGGAACCACAATGAGCAGTTCTTC. The V call is TRBV12-5, the J call TRBJ2-1, with 7 nucleotides matching TRBD2. Germline V gene data show CDR1 as LGHNT and CDR2 as FRNRAP. CDR3 size: 11 residues.

V and J are TRBV12-5 and TRBJ1-5, with 11 bases that match TRBD1. The CDR3 runs to 16 residues. From germline, CDR1 is LGHNT and CDR2 FRNRAP. Trimming cost V 6 bases and J 3 bases; bases outside gene matches: 7. The DNA of the CDR3 is TGTGCTAGTGGAACCGGGACAGGGGGTAACAATCAGCCCCAGCATTTT. Residues: CASGTGTGGNNQPQHF.

The chain combines TRBV5-1 with TRBJ2-1; the match to TRBD2 covers 9 bases. The CDR3 length is 16 residues. Trimming took 4 bases from V and 4 from J; bases not matched to a gene: 9. CDR1 is SGHRS, CDR2 YFSETQ, per germline. The CDR3 protein is CASSRLAAQGYNEQFF. The CDR3 region has the DNA TGCGCCAGCAGCAGACTAGCGGCCCAGGGTTACAATGAGCAGTTCTTC. The whole variable domain, remainder taken from reference TRBV5-1 and TRBJ2-1, is KAGVTQTPRYLIKTRGQQVTLSCSPISGHRSVSWYQQTPGQGLQFLFEYFSETQRNKGNFPGRFSGRQFSNSRSEMNVSTLELGDSALYLCASSRLAAQGYNEQFFGPGTRLTVL.

This clone has just one count. The chain employs TRBV6-5 and TRBJ2-3; 8 bases agree with TRBD1. The CDR3 length is 14 residues. J was trimmed by 2 bases and V by 6 bases; bases with no gene match: 4. Germline V gene data show CDR1 as MNHEY and CDR2 as SVGAGI. The CDR3 coding sequence is TGTGCCAGCAGCCGACAGGGGCTCACAGATACGCAGTATTTT. Its translation is CASSRQGLTDTQYF.

The gene calls are TRBV6-6 and TRBJ2-3, with 11 bases fitting TRBD2. Germline CDR1 and CDR2: MNHNY and SVGAGI (reference sequence). The V segment lost 3 bases and the J segment 3 bases; nucleotides outside the gene matches: 5. The CDR3 spans 16 residues. The CDR3 loop is CASSYSGGAGTDTQYF. The CDR3 nucleotides read TGTGCCAGCAGTTATAGCGGGGGGGCTGGAACAGATACGCAGTATTTT.